Below are 30 T cell receptor beta chains sequenced from a single sample in a study of cytomegalovirus exposure and HLA in healthy donors (dated by TCRdb to the late 2010s). The receptor library was made with the immunoSEQ multiplex PCR assay. A mixture of 60 forward primers for TCR Vbeta segments and 13 reverse primers for TCR Jbeta segments was used in the multiplex PCR. TCRdb mirrors the immuneACCESS table, restricted to in-frame sequences. Some clones are absent from its copies; in checked studies, under half trace to an unresolved V gene, and the reason for the others is unknown. The sample data list just under 70,000 clones, and approximately 78% of these were observed just once. Of the sample, 6.5% is held by the ten largest clones. Sequenced: PBMCs. These receptor sequences come from a human donor in good health.

The chain carries TRBV19 and TRBJ1-5, with TRBD1 matching over 8 bases. The CDR3 length is 14 residues. Germline V gene lookup returns CDR1 LNHDA and CDR2 SQIVND (reference sequence). V lost 8 bases, J lost 6 bases, and 9 bases stayed unmatched. DNA of the CDR3: TGTGCCAGTTTACAGGGGGGATCGGGTCAGCCCCAGCATTTT. Its translation: CASLQGGSGQPQHF.

This rearrangement joins TRBV7-9 to TRBJ2-3; D is perhaps TRBD1 (5 bases). The V gene lost 7 bases and the J gene lost 1 base, with 18 bases spanning the gap. This CDR3 has 16 residues. Per the germline V gene, CDR1 is SEHNR and CDR2 is FQNEAQ (reference sequence). The CDR3, as DNA: TGTGCCAGCACCCAGGGATTGCATACTGGCACAGATACGCAGTATTTT. Amino acids: CASTQGLHTGTDTQYF.

V is TRBV5-1 and J is TRBJ2-2; 8 bases are shared with TRBD2. Germline CDR1 and CDR2: SGHRS and YFSETQ. The V gene end was trimmed by 7 bases and the J gene end by 3 bases; junction bases not matched to a gene: 14. CDR3 length equals 17 residues. CDR3 sequence: CASVEDVAGGDTGELFF. The CDR3 region has the DNA TGCGCCAGCGTCGAGGACGTTGCGGGGGGAGACACCGGGGAGCTGTTTTTT.

A few counts support this clone. The chain carries TRBV2 and TRBJ2-5; 12 nucleotides align to TRBD2. This CDR3 spans 18 amino acids. Trimming took 5 bases from V and 5 from J; bases not matched to a gene: 15. Per the germline V gene, CDR1 is SNHLY and CDR2 is FYNNEI. CDR3 DNA sequence: TGTGCCAGCAGTATCAGGGGGCCCCTAGCGGGGGGGCGGGAGACCCAGTACTTC. The encoded protein is CASSIRGPLAGGRETQYF. The variable domain in full, with the rest retrieved from reference TRBV2 and TRBJ2-5, is EPEVTQTPSHQVTQMGQEVILRCVPISNHLYFYWYRQILGQKVEFLVSFYNNEISEKSEIFDDQFSVERPDGSNFTLKIRSTKLEDSAMYFCASSIRGPLAGGRETQYFGPGTRLLVL.

The chain couples TRBV5-6 to TRBJ2-7; 7 positions agree with TRBD2. The J segment lost 2 bases and the V segment lost 4 bases, leaving 6 bases of the junction unmatched. Germline V CDR1 and CDR2: SGHDT, YYEEEE. The CDR3 totals 14 residues. The CDR3 loop is CASSPGRGTYEQYF. CDR3 sequence (DNA): TGTGCCAGCAGCCCTGGGCGGGGGACCTACGAGCAGTACTTC.

J is TRBJ2-7 and V is TRBV5-1, with D unresolved. Trimming stripped 4 bases from V and 2 bases from J, with 13 bases between. The CDR3 extends over 14 amino acids. Germline loops: CDR1 SGHRS, CDR2 YFSETQ. In DNA, the CDR3 is TGCGCCAGCAGCCCCTCGGGTTGGACCTACGAGCAGTACTTC. This translates into CASSPSGWTYEQYF.

The V call is TRBV5-4, the J call TRBJ2-1; no firm D call. Germline V gene data show CDR1 as SGHNT and CDR2 as YYREEE (reference sequence). V was pared by 4 bases and J by 7 bases, with 12 bases between. The CDR3 totals 13 residues. The CDR3 sequence: CASSPPSSNEQFF. In nucleotides, the CDR3 is TGTGCCAGCAGCCCGCCCAGTTCGAATGAGCAGTTCTTC. Complete variable domain (other parts from reference TRBV5-4 and TRBJ2-1): ETGVTQSPTHLIKTRGQQVTLRCSSQSGHNTVSWYQQALGQGPQFIFQYYREEENGRGNFPPRFSGLQFPNYSSELNVNALELDDSALYLCASSPPSSNEQFFGPGTRLTVL.

This clone was seen a single time. The rearrangement uses TRBV28 and TRBJ2-1; no firm D call. Per the germline V gene, CDR1 is MDHEN and CDR2 is SYDVKM. Trimming left V 5 bases short and J 0 bases short, with 14 bases between. This CDR3 comprises 16 residues. The CDR3 DNA reads as TGTGCCAGCAGTATAAGTTTTTGGAGCTCCTACAATGAGCAGTTCTTC. Protein sequence: CASSISFWSSYNEQFF.

V and J are TRBV19 and TRBJ2-1; 9 nucleotides line up with TRBD1. CDR1 and CDR2 from the germline V gene are LNHDA and SQIVND (reference sequence). The V and J ends lost 1 base and 6 bases, in that order; junction bases with no gene match: 7. The CDR3 has 16 amino acids. Here the CDR3 reads CASSIVGTGTRNEQFF. The CDR3 region has the DNA TGTGCCAGTAGTATAGTAGGGACAGGGACTCGCAATGAGCAGTTCTTC.

For the CDR3, the DNA is TGTGCCAGCAGTGAGACAGGGGTAAACACCGGGGAGCTGTTTTTT. Encoded protein: CASSETGVNTGELFF. The genes are TRBV2 and TRBJ2-2, with 8 bases lining up with TRBD1. Germline CDR1 is SNHLY and CDR2 is FYNNEI. Trimming cost V 3 bases and J 2 bases; bases outside gene matches: 2. The length of the CDR3 is 15 residues.

This clone has a handful of counts. The CDR3 DNA is TGCGCCAGCAGCCCGCCAGCGGGGTATTCCGATACGCAGTATTTT. Translated, it gives CASSPPAGYSDTQYF. This chain links TRBV5-1 with TRBJ2-3; 7 bases are a match to TRBD2. Germline CDR1 SGHRS, CDR2 YFSETQ. V shed 4 bases and J 6 bases; nucleotides not matched to a gene: 11. This CDR3 contains 15 residues.

The V call is TRBV7-7, the J call TRBJ2-5; TRBD1 matches 9 bases. CDR1 and CDR2 (germline): SSHAT, FNYEAQ (reference sequence). The V and J ends lost 5 bases and 0 bases, in that order; junction bases with no gene match: 7. The CDR3 is 16 amino acids. The CDR3 coding sequence is TGTGCCAGCAGCCCGAGGACAGGGGCGAACCAAGAGACCCAGTACTTC. As protein: CASSPRTGANQETQYF.

This rearrangement joins TRBV19 to TRBJ1-1; 7 bases map to TRBD1. Germline V gene sequence: CDR1 LNHDA, CDR2 SQIVND (reference sequence). The CDR3 length is 15 residues. The J segment lost 6 bases and the V segment lost 5 bases, leaving 12 bases of the junction unmatched. The CDR3 loop reads CASSELPDRIPEAFF. The DNA of the CDR3 is TGTGCCAGTAGTGAGCTCCCGGACAGGATCCCTGAAGCTTTCTTT.

This chain links TRBV19 with TRBJ1-5; TRBD1 matches 10 bases. There are 16 residues in the CDR3. CDR1 is LNHDA, CDR2 SQIVND, per germline (reference sequence). Trimming cost V 8 bases and J 0 bases; bases outside gene matches: 7. The CDR3 loop is CASRDRGLYSNQPQHF. CDR3 DNA: TGTGCCAGTCGGGACAGGGGTCTTTATAGCAATCAGCCCCAGCATTTT.

This chain joins TRBV10-1 and TRBJ2-7; D uncertain. This CDR3 region has 12 residues. Germline values: CDR1 WNHNN, CDR2 SYGVQD (reference sequence). V lost 10 bases and J 2 bases, leaving 12 bases between the germline ends. CDR3 DNA sequence: TGCGCCAACAAATTGGAGCCCTACGAGCAGTACTTC. Its translation: CANKLEPYEQYF.

The chain couples TRBV28 to TRBJ1-6, with D possibly matching TRBD1 (5 bases). V was pared by 1 base and J by 14 bases, with 15 bases between. The CDR3 is 14 amino acids. Per germline, CDR1 MDHEN and CDR2 SYDVKM. The chain's CDR3 is CASSLSRGLMALHF. As DNA, the CDR3 is TGTGCCAGCAGTTTATCCCGGGGGTTGATGGCCCTCCACTTT.

V usage is TRBV27 and J usage is TRBJ1-1; 8 bases match TRBD1. V lost 6 bases to trimming and J lost 2 bases; unmatched junction nucleotides: 5. The CDR3 runs to 14 residues. The germline V gene encodes CDR1 MNHEY and CDR2 SMNVEV (reference sequence). The DNA of the CDR3 is TGTGCCAGCAGGAAAGGACAGGGCAACACTGAAGCTTTCTTT. Its translation: CASRKGQGNTEAFF.

This clone has a single count. The V gene is TRBV5-1, the J gene TRBJ2-3, with D possibly matching TRBD2 (6 bases). There are 16 residues in the CDR3. The germline V and J ends were trimmed by 0 bases and 2 bases, with 13 bases remaining between them. The germline CDR1 and CDR2 sequences are SGHRS and YFSETQ. CDR3 protein: CASSLGPRDFTDTQYF. In DNA form, the CDR3 reads TGCGCCAGCAGCTTGGGGCCCCGGGACTTCACAGATACGCAGTATTTT.

This chain links TRBV29-1 with TRBJ1-1, with 9 bases that match TRBD1. This CDR3 region has 14 residues. The V segment lost 5 bases and the J segment 2 bases; nucleotides outside the gene matches: 6. The germline gives CDR1 SQVTM, CDR2 ANQGSEA. The CDR3 protein is CSVQQGAANTEAFF. The CDR3, as DNA: TGCAGCGTTCAACAGGGGGCTGCAAACACTGAAGCTTTCTTT.

The chain has TRBV7-8 and TRBJ1-1, with D maybe TRBD1 (5 bases). Trimming took 4 bases from V and 7 from J, leaving 16 bases between them. The CDR3 contains 14 residues. CDR1 is SGHVS and CDR2 is FQNEAQ in the germline V gene. The CDR3 DNA reads TGTGCCAGCAGCTCCGGGACTGGAACCGGTGAAGCTTTCTTT. Protein product: CASSSGTGTGEAFF.

The gene calls are TRBV4-3 and TRBJ2-1, with 8 nucleotides matching TRBD2. Germline trimming cut 3 bases from V and 3 bases from J; bases unmatched to any gene: 10. Germline values: CDR1 LGHNA, CDR2 YSLEER. CDR3 length equals 17 residues. For the CDR3, the DNA is TGCGCCAGCAGCCATGAGGGACTAGTTGCCCTCTACAATGAGCAGTTCTTC. This sequence encodes CASSHEGLVALYNEQFF.

The rearrangement uses TRBV6-1 and TRBJ1-5; D is undetermined. V was pared by 1 base and J by 3 bases, with 10 bases between. The CDR3 sequence is 15 residues long. In germline, CDR1 is MNHNS, CDR2 SASEGT. The CDR3 reads CASSEVGGYNQPQHF. The CDR3 bases are TGTGCCAGCAGTGAAGTTGGAGGGTACAATCAGCCCCAGCATTTT.

The V and J genes are TRBV27 and TRBJ2-1; 15 positions match TRBD2. There are 17 residues in the CDR3. CDR1 and CDR2 from the germline V gene are MNHEY and SMNVEV (reference sequence). V was pared by 5 bases and J by 2 bases, with 4 bases of the junction left unmatched. CDR3 DNA sequence: TGTGCCAGCAGTCGAGGGACTAGCGGGGGGACCTACAATGAGCAGTTCTTC. Translated, it gives CASSRGTSGGTYNEQFF.

The V and J genes are TRBV10-1 and TRBJ2-3; 9 bases fit TRBD1. The CDR3 consists of 15 residues. The germline CDR1 and CDR2 sequences are WNHNN and SYGVQD (reference sequence). Unmatched junction bases numbered 9, after V lost 6 bases and J lost 5 bases. The chain's CDR3 is CASSAGQGFGDTQYF. The CDR3 DNA reads as TGCGCCAGCAGCGCGGGACAGGGCTTTGGAGATACGCAGTATTTT.

The chain employs TRBV6-6 and TRBJ1-2, with D perhaps TRBD1 (5 bases). The CDR3 consists of 15 residues. CDR1 is MNHNY, CDR2 SVGAGI, per germline (reference sequence). Deletions cut 8 bases from V and 5 bases from J, with 21 bases between. The CDR3 loop is CASLPLAGNLYGYTF. The CDR3 nucleotides are TGTGCCAGCCTCCCCCTGGCAGGGAACCTGTATGGCTACACCTTC.

This clone was counted between two and nine times. V is TRBV5-4 and J is TRBJ2-1, with a possible D match to TRBD2 (5 bases). V dropped 1 base and J dropped 1 base, with 15 bases sitting between them. CDR3 length: 17 residues. CDR1 SGHNT and CDR2 YYREEE come from the germline V gene (reference sequence). The DNA of the CDR3 is TGTGCCAGCAGCTTGAAAAGCATGGGCGGGTCCTACAATGAGCAGTTCTTC. It translates to CASSLKSMGGSYNEQFF.

The chain joins TRBV5-1 to TRBJ2-5; 8 bases are shared with TRBD1. The end of the DNA fits TRBJ2-7 better, so the J call may be wrong. This CDR3 region has 14 residues. Looked up from germline, CDR1 is SGHRS and CDR2 is YFSETQ. The CDR3 protein is CASSSTGTGYEQYF. For the CDR3, the DNA is TGCGCCAGCAGCTCCACCGGGACAGGCTACGAGCAGTACTTC.

The chain carries TRBV19 and TRBJ2-7, with D possibly TRBD1 on 6 matching bases. The CDR3 length is 15 residues. Trimming took off 5 bases at V and 2 bases at J, with 16 bases between the two ends. Germline loops: CDR1 LNHDA, CDR2 SQIVND (reference sequence). The CDR3 DNA reads TGTGCCAGTAGTGGGTCCGGGACAACCCCCTACGAGCAGTACTTC. Its protein is CASSGSGTTPYEQYF.

This clone has a handful of counts. This chain joins TRBV2 and TRBJ1-6; D ambiguous. CDR1 is SNHLY and CDR2 is FYNNEI in the germline V gene. Deletions cut 7 bases from V and 9 bases from J, with 13 bases between. CDR3 length: 13 residues. CDR3 sequence reads: CASNGESSSPLHF. In DNA form, the CDR3 reads TGTGCCAGCAATGGGGAGTCCAGTTCACCCCTCCACTTT.

The count of this clone is one. The chain links TRBV2 to TRBJ1-6, with TRBD1 identical over 10 bases. The length of the CDR3 is 15 residues. V dropped 7 bases and J dropped 10; count of bases not matched to a gene: 10. Germline-derived CDR1 and CDR2 are SNHLY and FYNNEI. The CDR3 nucleotides are TGTGCCAGCACTACGACAGGGGGCGCGATATCACCCCTCCACTTT. It translates to CASTTTGGAISPLHF.